This T cell receptor (beta chain) is drawn from a study of OX40 agonist ivuxolimab in advanced cancers. Exclusion of a patient followed from autoimmune disease history or systemic immunosuppression. Sequencing used immunoSEQ multiplex PCR; TCRdb keeps in-frame clones, though not all of them. This table has tens of thousands of clones, approximately 87% appearing once. The ends were cut back, 1 base at V and 2 bases at J, with 5 bases in the middle. This CDR3 is 12 amino acids long. Germline values: CDR1 GTSNPN, CDR2 SVGIG (reference sequence). The chain is built from TRBV30 and TRBJ2-5; either TRBD1 or TRBD2 may fit D (5 bases each). This specimen was CD4+ or CD8+ T cells sorted from blood, taken in a trial of the OX40 agonist ivuxolimab. The origin of this receptor is an adult with an advanced solid tumor such as melanoma, head and neck, liver or kidney cancer. CDR3: CAWSGGQETQYF. CDR3 DNA: TGTGCCTGGAGTGGGGGGCAAGAGACCCAGTACTTC.